These T cell receptor beta chains were read from a single sample in a study of CD8+CD57+ T cells in acquired aplastic anemia. One entry per CDR3 protein results from TCRdb running MiXCR on the reads. This sample yields hundreds of thousands of distinct CDR3 sequences, of which 55% to 70% are seen a single time; 3.5% to 4.5% belongs to the top ten. Sequenced material: sorted CD4+, CD8+, or CD8+CD57+ T cells (not recorded which) from PBMCs. The source is a human donor in good health, serving as a control. Each CDR3 is given without its conserved first and last residue. The D gene is left open where the match is weak.

v_gene: TRBV2
d_gene: TRBD1
j_gene: TRBJ2-1
CDR3aa: ASSPTGGIAKNEQF

v_gene: TRBV4-1
d_gene: -
j_gene: TRBJ2-5
CDR3aa: ASSQFKLGVEQETQY

v_gene: TRBV20-1
d_gene: TRBD1
j_gene: TRBJ2-7
CDR3aa: SAINPPGQGSYEQY

v_gene: TRBV20-1
d_gene: -
j_gene: TRBJ2-3
CDR3aa: SGEEGTDTQY

v_gene: TRBV7-2
d_gene: TRBD1
j_gene: TRBJ2-5
CDR3aa: ASTQGTVLQEPQY

v_gene: TRBV2
d_gene: -
j_gene: -
CDR3aa: SIGAREFNEQF

v_gene: TRBV27
d_gene: -
j_gene: TRBJ1-2
CDR3aa: ASMVYGSGLSYT

v_gene: TRBV24-1
d_gene: TRBD1
j_gene: TRBJ2-7
CDR3aa: PTSDLEGGAYEQY

v_gene: TRBV11-3
d_gene: -
j_gene: TRBJ2-7
CDR3aa: ASSLERGNDEQY

v_gene: TRBV6-2/TRBV6-3
d_gene: -
j_gene: TRBJ1-2
CDR3aa: ASSSVGHLFNYGYT

v_gene: TRBV20-1
d_gene: -
j_gene: TRBJ1-6
CDR3aa: SATWTSEASPLH

v_gene: TRBV2
d_gene: -
j_gene: TRBJ2-7
CDR3aa: ASIFGGWSYEQY

v_gene: TRBV20-1
d_gene: TRBD1
j_gene: TRBJ1-6
CDR3aa: SGAGTGGSYNSPLH

v_gene: TRBV5-8
d_gene: -
j_gene: TRBJ1-3
CDR3aa: ASSLAGQTGNTIY

v_gene: TRBV7-9
d_gene: -
j_gene: TRBJ1-6
CDR3aa: ASSLYRTWPNPRNSLLH

v_gene: TRBV4-3
d_gene: -
j_gene: TRBJ1-4
CDR3aa: ASSQEMGRGEKLF

v_gene: TRBV24-1
d_gene: -
j_gene: TRBJ2-1
CDR3aa: ATSDPARVSYNEQF

v_gene: TRBV5-1
d_gene: -
j_gene: TRBJ2-2
CDR3aa: ASLIHDDYTGELF

v_gene: TRBV6-5
d_gene: -
j_gene: TRBJ1-1
CDR3aa: ASSPGIRNAEAF

v_gene: TRBV29-1
d_gene: TRBD1
j_gene: TRBJ1-1
CDR3aa: SVGQGGNTEAF

v_gene: TRBV7-9
d_gene: -
j_gene: TRBJ1-1
CDR3aa: ASSQSRGVNTEAF

v_gene: TRBV7-2
d_gene: TRBD1
j_gene: TRBJ1-5
CDR3aa: ASSIDRGQGNQPQH

v_gene: TRBV9
d_gene: -
j_gene: TRBJ2-2
CDR3aa: ASNPGGSSNKQELF

v_gene: TRBV5-4
d_gene: -
j_gene: TRBJ2-7
CDR3aa: ATRQAIESEQY

v_gene: TRBV2
d_gene: TRBD1
j_gene: TRBJ1-5
CDR3aa: ASSLGGQHRQAVH

v_gene: TRBV25-1
d_gene: -
j_gene: TRBJ1-6
CDR3aa: ASTPEGVGNLH

v_gene: TRBV25-1
d_gene: -
j_gene: TRBJ1-5
CDR3aa: ASTTGRGSTQPQH

v_gene: TRBV2
d_gene: TRBD1
j_gene: TRBJ2-7
CDR3aa: ASRGGTDGNQHQH

v_gene: TRBV7-9
d_gene: -
j_gene: TRBJ1-2
CDR3aa: ASSLRLAGFT

v_gene: TRBV16
d_gene: -
j_gene: TRBJ2-5
CDR3aa: ASSERQAETQY

v_gene: TRBV7-6
d_gene: -
j_gene: TRBJ1-5
CDR3aa: ASSLDSQETQYF

v_gene: TRBV11-2
d_gene: TRBD1
j_gene: TRBJ1-2
CDR3aa: ASSLDLQGMAGYT

v_gene: TRBV7-2
d_gene: -
j_gene: TRBJ1-6
CDR3aa: ASSFRQGYNSPLH

v_gene: TRBV7-9
d_gene: -
j_gene: TRBJ1-2
CDR3aa: APGQEGRVNGYT

v_gene: TRBV20-1
d_gene: -
j_gene: TRBJ1-2
CDR3aa: SARRDRPGDYGYT

v_gene: TRBV19
d_gene: -
j_gene: TRBJ1-4
CDR3aa: ASSTASANEKLF

v_gene: TRBV19
d_gene: -
j_gene: TRBJ1-5
CDR3aa: ATLPMAGARNQPQH